This T cell receptor (beta chain) was identified in a study of cytomegalovirus exposure and HLA in healthy donors. Study details: An earlier analysis identified fewer than 130 million unique TCR beta sequences in about 179 million T cells. Study findings and constraints: A later analysis, which compared TCR beta chains of equal frequency, found the HLA-associated ones more clonally expanded. Cytomegalovirus-associated TCR beta chains were listed, numbering some 180.

With regard to this clone: Its antigen remains unknown.

The V gene lost 6 bases and the J gene lost 6 bases, with 17 bases spanning the gap. The CDR3 covers 15 residues. Germline lookup yields CDR1 MNHEY and CDR2 SMNVEV (reference sequence). PCR involved 60 Vbeta and 13 Jbeta primers. Clones were sequenced by immunoSEQ multiplex PCR, and TCRdb holds only the in-frame ones, with some missing. The profile shows 150,000 to 180,000 clones, about four fifths of them singletons. Nominally healthy donors provided the samples, though records likely missed some immune exposures. This TCR was recovered from a man aged 30 to 39 in good health and CMV-seropositive. Sample: PBMCs. The V gene is TRBV27, the J gene TRBJ2-2; no firm D call. The chain's CDR3 is CASRRLETTPGELFF. DNA of the CDR3: TGTGCCAGCAGACGCCTGGAGACCACACCCGGGGAGCTGTTTTTT.